The rows below give T cell receptor beta chains drawn from one sample of a study of T cell changes during pregnancy in multiple sclerosis. Sequencing was performed with immunoSEQ multiplex PCR; in TCRdb, only in-frame clones are kept and a portion is missing. The repertoire has around 35,000 clones, roughly 90% of them found once; the top ten carry 4.5% to 5.5%. The sequencing used CD8+ T cells from peripheral blood mononuclear cells, collected after pregnancy. The source of these receptors is a female donor with multiple sclerosis, enrolled in a pregnancy study. Both conserved end residues are part of each CDR3. A D gene is named only where the DNA matches it firmly. Clone sizes are given selectively: once, few, many, or a class where the clone is expanded.

abundance	v_gene	d_gene	j_gene	CDR3aa	CDR3nt
once	TRBV29-1	TRBD1	TRBJ2-7	CSVGQGELEQYF	TGCAGCGTTGGACAGGGGGAACTTGAGCAGTACTTC
.	TRBV5-6	TRBD1	TRBJ2-1	CASSLGGQGNEQFF	TGTGCCAGCAGCTTGGGGGGACAGGGCAATGAGCAGTTCTTC
.	TRBV29-1	TRBD2	TRBJ2-1	CSVIPISGVENEQFF	TGCAGCGTTATCCCAATTAGCGGGGTGGAGAATGAGCAGTTCTTC
.	TRBV11-2	.	TRBJ1-1	CASSLGGGPNTEAFF	TGTGCCAGCAGCTTAGGGGGAGGCCCGAACACTGAAGCTTTCTTT
once	TRBV7-6	TRBD1	TRBJ1-6	CASSLATGVYSPLHF	TGTGCCAGCAGCTTAGCGACAGGGGTTTATTCACCCCTCCACTTT
.	TRBV7-9	TRBD1	TRBJ2-5	CASSSQDRGETQYF	TGTGCCAGCAGCTCCCAGGACAGGGGTGAGACCCAGTACTTC
.	TRBV27	.	TRBJ2-1	CASSLSSYNEQFF	TGTGCCAGCAGTCTAAGCTCCTACAATGAGCAGTTCTTC
.	TRBV27	.	TRBJ1-2	CASSPRRRVSDGYTF	TGTGCCAGCAGCCCCCGTCGGAGGGTATCCGATGGCTACACCTTC
.	TRBV7-8	TRBD1	TRBJ1-1	CASSSTGGNTEAFF	TGTGCCAGCAGCTCGACAGGGGGCAACACTGAAGCTTTCTTT
once	TRBV30	TRBD2	TRBJ2-1	CAWFWLAGVGDEQFF	TGTGCCTGGTTCTGGCTAGCGGGGGTAGGGGATGAGCAGTTCTTC
.	TRBV7-7	TRBD2	TRBJ2-3	CASSEGLAGRTDTQYF	TGTGCCAGCAGCGAGGGACTAGCGGGGCGCACAGATACGCAGTATTTT
.	TRBV2	TRBD2	TRBJ2-7	CASSETVSGAPYEQYF	TGTGCCAGCAGTGAAACGGTTAGCGGGGCTCCCTACGAGCAGTACTTC
.	TRBV25-1	TRBD1	TRBJ1-1	CASIGRPAGGFLTEAFF	TGTGCCAGCATTGGGCGACCGGCAGGGGGGTTCCTGACTGAAGCTTTCTTT
.	TRBV6-4	.	TRBJ2-2	CASRTGRDTGELFF	TGTGCCAGCAGAACAGGGAGAGACACCGGGGAGCTGTTTTTT
.	TRBV5-1	TRBD1	TRBJ2-7	CASSDGQGNHEQYF	TGCGCCAGCAGCGACGGACAGGGGAACCACGAGCAGTACTTC
.	TRBV5-6	.	TRBJ1-6	CASSSGGSPLHF	TGTGCCAGCAGCTCAGGAGGATCACCCCTCCACTTT
.	TRBV13	TRBD1	TRBJ1-2	CASSLGGQGGYGYTF	TGTGCCAGCAGCTTAGGCGGACAGGGAGGCTATGGCTACACCTTC
.	TRBV9	.	TRBJ2-5	CASSVTGHQETQYF	TGTGCCAGCAGCGTCACAGGACACCAAGAGACCCAGTACTTC
.	TRBV27	.	TRBJ1-2	CASSFGAGNGYTF	TGTGCCAGCAGTTTTGGGGCAGGAAACGGCTACACCTTC
.	TRBV6-4	TRBD2	TRBJ2-3	CASSATSGGADTQYF	TGTGCCAGCAGCGCGACTAGCGGGGGGGCAGATACGCAGTATTTT
.	TRBV9	.	TRBJ1-1	CASSSGGGHTEAFF	TGTGCCAGCAGCTCCGGTGGGGGCCACACTGAAGCTTTCTTT
.	TRBV27	TRBD1	TRBJ2-6	CASSLRTGGWAGANVLTF	TGTGCCAGCAGTTTAAGGACAGGGGGCTGGGCTGGGGCCAACGTCCTGACTTTC
.	TRBV7-4	.	TRBJ2-6	CASSVYHSSQSRANVLTF	TGTGCCAGCAGCGTGTATCACAGCTCACAAAGTCGGGCCAACGTCCTGACTTTC
.	TRBV5-5	TRBD1	TRBJ1-5	CASRKGDRGNNQPQHF	TGTGCCAGCAGGAAAGGGGACAGGGGAAACAATCAGCCCCAGCATTTT
once	TRBV19	TRBD1	TRBJ1-2	CASSTGQANYGYTF	TGTGCCAGTAGTACCGGACAGGCTAACTATGGCTACACCTTC
.	TRBV7-9	TRBD1	TRBJ2-5	CASSAGTGDQETQYF	TGTGCCAGCAGCGCCGGGACAGGGGATCAAGAGACCCAGTACTTC
.	TRBV10-2	.	TRBJ2-2	CASSEGGRTGELFF	TGCGCCAGCAGTGAGGGTGGGCGAACCGGGGAGCTGTTTTTT
.	TRBV4-3	.	TRBJ1-1	CASSQDLERTEAFF	TGCGCCAGCAGCCAAGATCTGGAGAGGACTGAAGCTTTCTTT
.	TRBV7-9	TRBD2	TRBJ2-1	CASSLVAGGYNEQFF	TGTGCCAGCAGCTTAGTTGCGGGGGGGTACAATGAGCAGTTCTTC
.	TRBV7-2	.	TRBJ2-5	CASSSGGLDETQYF	TGTGCCAGCAGCTCCGGGGGTCTAGATGAGACCCAGTACTTC
.	TRBV7-6	TRBD2	TRBJ2-1	CASSLGSREVDEQFF	TGTGCCAGCAGCTTAGGGAGCCGGGAGGTCGATGAGCAGTTCTTC
.	TRBV5-6	TRBD2	TRBJ2-1	CASNLAGGRNEQFF	TGTGCCAGCAACCTAGCGGGGGGGCGCAATGAGCAGTTCTTC
.	TRBV27	.	TRBJ2-3	CASSFMGGAADTQYF	TGTGCCAGCAGTTTTATGGGGGGGGCCGCAGATACGCAGTATTTT
.	TRBV7-3	.	TRBJ1-6	CASSLGSSYNSPLHF	TGTGCCAGCAGCTTAGGCAGCTCCTATAATTCACCCCTCCACTTT
.	TRBV7-9	TRBD1	TRBJ2-7	CASSQRTGASYEQYF	TGTGCCAGCAGCCAGAGGACAGGAGCCTCCTACGAGCAGTACTTC
.	TRBV19	TRBD2	TRBJ2-1	CASSRAGAPGYNEQFF	TGTGCCAGTAGTAGAGCGGGGGCCCCGGGGTACAATGAGCAGTTCTTC
.	TRBV5-6	TRBD1	TRBJ2-1	CASSLGTGAGLEFF	TGTGCCAGCAGCTTGGGGACAGGGGCGGGTCTGGAGTTCTTC
.	TRBV7-6	.	TRBJ1-1	CASSLGGAMNTEAFF	TGTGCCAGCAGCTTAGGGGGAGCAATGAACACTGAAGCTTTCTTT
.	TRBV6-1	.	TRBJ1-5	CASSEYGLTPNQPQHF	TGTGCCAGCAGTGAATACGGACTGACCCCTAATCAGCCCCAGCATTTT
.	TRBV19	TRBD2	TRBJ2-7	CASSISGAGGPIEQYF	TGTGCCAGTAGTATATCTGGAGCGGGGGGGCCGATCGAGCAGTACTTC
.	TRBV7-3	.	TRBJ2-7	CASSLTAGLYEQYF	TGTGCCAGCAGCTTAACGGCGGGCCTCTACGAGCAGTACTTC
.	TRBV9	.	TRBJ1-5	CASSVGPGANQPQHF	TGTGCCAGCAGCGTAGGTCCAGGGGCCAATCAGCCCCAGCATTTT
.	TRBV6-5	.	TRBJ2-2	CASSYSDYTGELFF	TGTGCCAGCAGTTACTCCGACTACACCGGGGAGCTGTTTTTT
.	TRBV4-3	TRBD2	TRBJ2-3	CASSQDRGLAGGTDTQYF	TGCGCCAGCAGCCAAGATCGGGGACTAGCGGGGGGCACAGATACGCAGTATTTT
.	TRBV7-6	.	TRBJ1-2	CASSETLADGYTF	TGTGCCAGCAGCGAGACCCTGGCGGATGGCTACACCTTC
.	TRBV9	TRBD2	TRBJ2-3	CASSVGGLAGGRDTQYF	TGTGCCAGCAGCGTAGGGGGACTAGCGGGGGGGAGGGATACGCAGTATTTT
.	TRBV28	TRBD1	TRBJ2-3	CASSLGTADTQYF	TGTGCCAGCAGTTTAGGGACAGCAGATACGCAGTATTTT
.	TRBV6-5	TRBD2	TRBJ2-3	CASQAGARTDTQYF	TGTGCCAGCCAAGCGGGGGCCCGCACAGATACGCAGTATTTT
medium-sized	TRBV4-3	.	TRBJ2-7	CASSPPGVDEQYF	TGCGCCAGCAGCCCTCCAGGGGTCGACGAGCAGTACTTC
.	TRBV15	.	TRBJ2-7	CATSTNRDKSSYEQYF	TGTGCCACCAGCACCAACCGGGACAAGAGCTCCTACGAGCAGTACTTC
.	TRBV7-2	TRBD1	TRBJ1-2	CASSLNRGPYLHGYTF	TGTGCCAGCAGCCTCAACAGGGGGCCCTACCTCCATGGCTACACCTTC
.	TRBV13	.	TRBJ1-1	CASSARPGDTEAFF	TGTGCCAGCAGCGCCCGACCAGGGGACACTGAAGCTTTCTTT
.	TRBV9	TRBD1	TRBJ2-7	CASSPVDRNYEQYF	TGTGCCAGCAGCCCAGTGGACAGGAACTACGAGCAGTACTTC
.	TRBV29-1	.	TRBJ2-1	CSVEEEGNEQFF	TGCAGCGTTGAAGAGGAGGGGAATGAGCAGTTCTTC
.	TRBV6-1	TRBD2	TRBJ2-1	CASSVEAGGVNEQFF	TGTGCCAGCAGTGTTGAAGCGGGGGGGGTGAATGAGCAGTTCTTC
.	TRBV13	.	TRBJ1-6	CASSLGPRSSYNSPLHF	TGTGCCAGCAGCTTAGGGCCCCGGAGCTCCTATAATTCACCCCTCCACTTT
.	TRBV6-4	TRBD1	TRBJ2-2	CASSDPGGTGELFF	TGTGCCAGCAGTGACCCAGGGGGCACCGGGGAGCTGTTTTTT
once	TRBV19	TRBD1	TRBJ1-4	CASSVRQGADEKLFF	TGTGCCAGTAGTGTCCGACAGGGCGCCGATGAAAAACTGTTTTTT